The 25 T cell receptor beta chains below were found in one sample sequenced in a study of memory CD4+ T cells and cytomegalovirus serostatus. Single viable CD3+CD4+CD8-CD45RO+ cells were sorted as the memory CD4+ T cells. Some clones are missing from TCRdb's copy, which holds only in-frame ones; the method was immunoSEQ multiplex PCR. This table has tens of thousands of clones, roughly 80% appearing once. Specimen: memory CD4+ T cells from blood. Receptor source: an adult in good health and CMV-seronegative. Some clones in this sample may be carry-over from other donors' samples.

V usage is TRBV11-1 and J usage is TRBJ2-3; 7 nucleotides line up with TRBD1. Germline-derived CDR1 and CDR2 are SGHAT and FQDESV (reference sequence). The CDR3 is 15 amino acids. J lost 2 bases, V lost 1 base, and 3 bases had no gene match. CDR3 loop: CASSLVGTDTDTQYF. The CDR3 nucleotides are TGTGCCAGCAGCTTAGTCGGGACAGACACAGATACGCAGTATTTT.

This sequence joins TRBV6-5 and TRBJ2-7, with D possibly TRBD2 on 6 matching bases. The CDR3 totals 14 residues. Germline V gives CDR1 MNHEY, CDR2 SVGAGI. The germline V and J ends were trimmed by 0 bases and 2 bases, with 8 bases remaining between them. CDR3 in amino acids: CASSYSRGTYEQYF. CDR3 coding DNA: TGTGCCAGCAGTTACTCACGGGGGACCTACGAGCAGTACTTC.

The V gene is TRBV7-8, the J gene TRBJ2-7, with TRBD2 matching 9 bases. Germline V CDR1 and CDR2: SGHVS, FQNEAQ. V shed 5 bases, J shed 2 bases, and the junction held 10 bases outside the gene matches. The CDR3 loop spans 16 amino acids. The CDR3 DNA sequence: TGTGCCAGCAGCCCATATAGGCTAGCGGGGACCTACGAGCAGTACTTC. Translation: CASSPYRLAGTYEQYF.

CDR3: CASSPPAGSDYGYTF. The DNA for the CDR3 is TGTGCCAGCTCACCGCCGGCGGGAAGCGACTATGGCTACACCTTC. The rearrangement links TRBV18 to TRBJ1-2; no definite D call. The CDR3 loop spans 15 amino acids. The V end lost 3 bases, the J end lost 3 bases, and 14 bases lay between the germline ends. CDR1 is KGHSH and CDR2 is LQKENI in the germline V gene.

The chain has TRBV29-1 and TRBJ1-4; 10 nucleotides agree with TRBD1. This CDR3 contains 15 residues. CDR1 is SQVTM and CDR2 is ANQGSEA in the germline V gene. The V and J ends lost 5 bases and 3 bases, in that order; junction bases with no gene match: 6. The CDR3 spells CSVRTGGSPNEKLFF. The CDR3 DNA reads TGCAGCGTTCGGACAGGGGGGTCCCCTAATGAAAAACTGTTTTTT. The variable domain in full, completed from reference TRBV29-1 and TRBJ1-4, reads SAVISQKPSRDICQRGTSLTIQCQVDSQVTMMFWYRQQPGQSLTLIATANQGSEATYESGFVIDKFPISRPNLTFSTLTVSNMSPEDSSIYLCSVRTGGSPNEKLFFGSGTQLSVL.

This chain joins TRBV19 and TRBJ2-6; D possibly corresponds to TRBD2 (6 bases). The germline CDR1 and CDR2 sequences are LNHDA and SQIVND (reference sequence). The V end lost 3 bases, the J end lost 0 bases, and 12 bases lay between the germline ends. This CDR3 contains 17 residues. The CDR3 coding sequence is TGTGCCAGTAGTATCTCCGGGGGTCTCTCTGGGGCCAACGTCCTGACTTTC. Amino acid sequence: CASSISGGLSGANVLTF.

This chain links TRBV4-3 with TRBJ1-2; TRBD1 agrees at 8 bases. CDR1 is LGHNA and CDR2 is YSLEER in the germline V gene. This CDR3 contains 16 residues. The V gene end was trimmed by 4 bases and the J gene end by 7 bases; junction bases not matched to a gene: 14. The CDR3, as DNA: TGCGCCAGCAGCCGAGACTACCGGGACAGGTCAGGTGGCTACACCTTC. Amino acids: CASSRDYRDRSGGYTF.

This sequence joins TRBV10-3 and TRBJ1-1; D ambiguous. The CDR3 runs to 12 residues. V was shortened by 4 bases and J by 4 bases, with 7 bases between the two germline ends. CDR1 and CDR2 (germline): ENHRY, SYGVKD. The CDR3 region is CAISVKGTEAFF. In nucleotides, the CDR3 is TGTGCCATCAGTGTCAAGGGCACTGAAGCTTTCTTT.

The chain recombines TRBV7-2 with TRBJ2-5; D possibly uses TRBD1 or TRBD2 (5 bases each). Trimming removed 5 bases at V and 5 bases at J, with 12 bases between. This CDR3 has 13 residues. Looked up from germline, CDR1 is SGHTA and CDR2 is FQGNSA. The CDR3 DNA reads TGTGCCAGCAGCGCCCCGGGGCGGGAGACCCAGTACTTC. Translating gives CASSAPGRETQYF.

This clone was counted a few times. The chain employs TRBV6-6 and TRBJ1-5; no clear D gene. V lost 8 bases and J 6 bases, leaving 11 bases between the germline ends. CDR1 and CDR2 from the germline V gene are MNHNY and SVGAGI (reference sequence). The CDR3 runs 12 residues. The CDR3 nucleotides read TGTGCCAGCGGATTTAATCCTCAGCCCCAGCATTTT. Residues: CASGFNPQPQHF.

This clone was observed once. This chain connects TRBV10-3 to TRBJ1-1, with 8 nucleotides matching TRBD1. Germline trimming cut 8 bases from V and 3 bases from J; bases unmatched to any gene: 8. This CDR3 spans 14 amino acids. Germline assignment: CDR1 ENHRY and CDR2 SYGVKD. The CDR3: CAIGRTGRDTEAFF. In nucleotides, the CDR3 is TGTGCCATCGGGCGGACAGGGAGGGACACTGAAGCTTTCTTT.

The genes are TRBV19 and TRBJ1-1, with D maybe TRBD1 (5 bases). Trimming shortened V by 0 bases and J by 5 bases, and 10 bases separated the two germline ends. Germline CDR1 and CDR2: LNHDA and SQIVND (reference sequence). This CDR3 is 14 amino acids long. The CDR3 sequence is CASSIERGRTEAFF. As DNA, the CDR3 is TGTGCCAGTAGTATAGAGAGGGGAAGAACTGAAGCTTTCTTT.

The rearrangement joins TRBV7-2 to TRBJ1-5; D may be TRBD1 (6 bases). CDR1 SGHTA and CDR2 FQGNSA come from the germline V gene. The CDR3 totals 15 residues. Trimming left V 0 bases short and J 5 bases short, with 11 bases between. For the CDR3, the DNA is TGTGCCAGCAGCTTAGCGACCGGGGGCGATCAGCCCCAGCATTTT. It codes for CASSLATGGDQPQHF. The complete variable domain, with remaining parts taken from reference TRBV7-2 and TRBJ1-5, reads GAGVSQSPSNKVTEKGKDVELRCDPISGHTALYWYRQSLGQGLEFLIYFQGNSAPDKSGLPSDRFSAERTGGSVSTLTIQRTQQEDSAVYLCASSLATGGDQPQHFGDGTRLSIL.

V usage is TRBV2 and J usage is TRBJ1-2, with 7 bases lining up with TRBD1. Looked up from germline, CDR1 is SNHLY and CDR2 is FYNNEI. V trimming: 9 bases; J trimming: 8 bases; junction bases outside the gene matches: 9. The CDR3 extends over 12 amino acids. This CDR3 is CARERQGGGYTF. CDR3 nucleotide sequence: TGTGCCAGGGAAAGACAGGGTGGCGGCTACACCTTC.

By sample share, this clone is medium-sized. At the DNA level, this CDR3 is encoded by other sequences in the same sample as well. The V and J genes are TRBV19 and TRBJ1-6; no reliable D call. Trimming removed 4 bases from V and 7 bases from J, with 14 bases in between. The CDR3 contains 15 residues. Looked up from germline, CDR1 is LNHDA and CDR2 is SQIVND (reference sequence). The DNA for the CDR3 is TGTGCCAGTAGTAACCCGAAGACGGTAAATTCACCCCTCCACTTT. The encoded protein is CASSNPKTVNSPLHF.

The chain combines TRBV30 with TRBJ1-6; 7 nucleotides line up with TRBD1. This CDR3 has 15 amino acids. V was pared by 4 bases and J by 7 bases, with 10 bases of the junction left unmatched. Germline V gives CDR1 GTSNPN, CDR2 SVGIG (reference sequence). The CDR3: CAWTPMSGGNSPLHF. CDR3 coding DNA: TGTGCCTGGACCCCCATGTCAGGGGGAAATTCACCCCTCCACTTT.

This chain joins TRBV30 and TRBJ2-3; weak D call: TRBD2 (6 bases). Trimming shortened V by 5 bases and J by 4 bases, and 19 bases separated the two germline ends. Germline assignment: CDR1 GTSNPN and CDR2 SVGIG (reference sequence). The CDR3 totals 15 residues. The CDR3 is CAWGPGVAAPDTQYF. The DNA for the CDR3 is TGTGCCTGGGGGCCGGGGGTAGCGGCCCCAGATACGCAGTATTTT.

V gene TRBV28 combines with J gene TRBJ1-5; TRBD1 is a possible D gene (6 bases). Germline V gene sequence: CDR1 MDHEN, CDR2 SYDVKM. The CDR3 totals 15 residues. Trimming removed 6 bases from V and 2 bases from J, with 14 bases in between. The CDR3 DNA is TGTGCCAGCAGGGATCAGGGGACCCGCAATCAGCCCCAGCATTTT. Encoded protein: CASRDQGTRNQPQHF.

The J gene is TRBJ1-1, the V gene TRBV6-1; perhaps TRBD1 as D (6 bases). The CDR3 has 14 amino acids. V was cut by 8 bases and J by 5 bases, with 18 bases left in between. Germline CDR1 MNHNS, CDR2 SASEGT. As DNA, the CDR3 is TGTGCCAGCGTCAGCCCAGGGGAGTATACTGAAGCTTTCTTT. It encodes CASVSPGEYTEAFF.

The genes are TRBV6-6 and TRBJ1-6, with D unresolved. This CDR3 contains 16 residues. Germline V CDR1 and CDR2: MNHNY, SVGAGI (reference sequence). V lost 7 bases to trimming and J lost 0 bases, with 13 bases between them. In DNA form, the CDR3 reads TGTGCCAGCACCCCACGGGAGCCCTCCTATAATTCACCCCTCCACTTT. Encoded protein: CASTPREPSYNSPLHF.

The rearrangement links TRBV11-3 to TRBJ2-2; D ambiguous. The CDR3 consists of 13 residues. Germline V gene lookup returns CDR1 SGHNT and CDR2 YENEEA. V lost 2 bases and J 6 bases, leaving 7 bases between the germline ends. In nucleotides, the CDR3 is TGTGCCAGCAGCTTATCGGAGTCCGGGGAGCTGTTTTTT. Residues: CASSLSESGELFF.

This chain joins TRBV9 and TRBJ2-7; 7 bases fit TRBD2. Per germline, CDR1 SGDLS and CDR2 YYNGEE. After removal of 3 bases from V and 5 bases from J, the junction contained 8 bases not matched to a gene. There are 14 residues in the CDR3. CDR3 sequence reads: CASSARDYFNEQYF. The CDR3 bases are TGTGCCAGCAGCGCCCGGGACTACTTCAACGAGCAGTACTTC.

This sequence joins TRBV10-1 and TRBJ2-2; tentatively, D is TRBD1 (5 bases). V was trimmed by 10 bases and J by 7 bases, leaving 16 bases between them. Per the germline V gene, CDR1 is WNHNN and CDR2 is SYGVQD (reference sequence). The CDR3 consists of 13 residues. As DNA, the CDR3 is TGCGCCACCCGGGCAGGGTTGTACGGGGAGCTGTTTTTT. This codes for CATRAGLYGELFF.

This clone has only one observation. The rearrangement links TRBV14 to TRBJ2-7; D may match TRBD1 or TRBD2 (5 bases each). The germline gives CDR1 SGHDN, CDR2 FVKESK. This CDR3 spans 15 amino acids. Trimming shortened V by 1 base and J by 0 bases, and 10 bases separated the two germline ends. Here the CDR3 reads CASSQAGTFSYEQYF. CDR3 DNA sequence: TGTGCCAGCAGCCAAGCCGGGACCTTCTCCTACGAGCAGTACTTC.

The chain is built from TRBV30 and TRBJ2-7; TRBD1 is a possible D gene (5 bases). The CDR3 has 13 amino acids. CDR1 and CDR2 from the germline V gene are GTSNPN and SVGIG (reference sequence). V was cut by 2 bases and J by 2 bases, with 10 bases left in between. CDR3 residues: CAWSPDSPYEQYF. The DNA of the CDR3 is TGTGCCTGGAGTCCCGACAGTCCCTACGAGCAGTACTTC.